Listed here are 4 T cell receptor beta chains from one sample, sequenced in a study of radiotherapy plus CTLA-4 blockade in lung cancer. The repertoire was sequenced with immunoSEQ multiplex PCR; TCRdb's copy has only in-frame clones and lacks some. Among some 92,000 clones listed, more than 75% were seen once. The material was peripheral blood, obtained from a patient treated with radiotherapy plus ipilimumab. The receptors come from a human donor with non-small cell lung cancer who had a partial response to radiotherapy plus ipilimumab.

This chain links TRBV19 with TRBJ2-3; a possible D gene is TRBD1 (5 bases). The CDR3 runs 13 residues. The germline V gene has CDR1 LNHDA and CDR2 SQIVND (reference sequence). With 7 bases removed from V and 2 bases from J, the gap between germline ends came to 10 bases. DNA of the CDR3: TGTGCCAGTACCGGCAGGGACACAGATACGCAGTATTTT. Amino acid sequence: CASTGRDTDTQYF.

The chain links TRBV5-1 to TRBJ2-5, with 8 bases fitting TRBD1. V was clipped by 1 base and J by 2 bases; unmatched bases: 4. The CDR3 is 15 residues long. Germline values: CDR1 SGHRS, CDR2 YFSETQ. The CDR3 region is CASSLTGGRQETQYF. For the CDR3, the DNA is TGCGCCAGCAGCTTGACAGGGGGGAGGCAAGAGACCCAGTACTTC.

J is TRBJ2-1 and V is TRBV5-8; tentative D call: TRBD1 (5 bases). Germline V CDR1 and CDR2: SGHTS, YDEGEE. The CDR3 consists of 14 residues. The ends were cut back, 5 bases at V and 15 bases at J, with 24 bases in the middle. CDR3 bases: TGTGCCAGCAGACCCGGGCCTGGGGCGTTCCATCCGTTCTTC. Protein: CASRPGPGAFHPFF.

This chain links TRBV7-3 with TRBJ2-1; 9 bases are shared with TRBD1. Germline V gene sequence: CDR1 SGHTA, CDR2 FQGTGA. CDR3 size: 16 residues. After removal of 5 bases from V and 0 bases from J, the junction contained 5 bases not matched to a gene. In nucleotides, the CDR3 is TGTGCCAGCAGCCCGTACAGGGGGCACTCCTACAATGAGCAGTTCTTC. Translated, it gives CASSPYRGHSYNEQFF. The full variable domain, completed using reference TRBV7-3 and TRBJ2-1, is GAGVSQTPSNKVTEKGKYVELRCDPISGHTALYWYRQSLGQGPEFLIYFQGTGAADDSGLPNDRFFAVRPEGSVSTLKIQRTERGDSAVYLCASSPYRGHSYNEQFFGPGTRLTVL.